This T cell receptor (beta chain) is drawn from a study of CD8 T cells in Susac syndrome (dated by TCRdb to the late 2010s). Looking at the study overall: Whether CD8+ T cell activation and differentiation in Susac syndrome was antigen driven was tested using repertoire sequencing. The clonality of the CD8+ T cell repertoire was compared across approximately 11 healthy donors, around 14 Susac syndrome patients and about 15 multiple sclerosis patients.

RNA was extracted using the RNeasy kit, and about 0.45 to 1 ug of the RNA was reverse transcribed with random hexamers. TCR beta CDR3 regions were amplified with the immunoSEQ multiplex PCR assay covering 54 Vbeta and 13 Jbeta segments. Bias from PCR amplification was corrected by using a synthetic template baseline for primer optimization and for computational correction. Processing in the source paper ran as follows. Reads were annotated to V, D and J genes per IMGT and analyzed with immunoSEQ Analyzer, keeping only productive sequences. To calculate clonality, Shannon entropy was normalized by log2 of the number of productive unique sequences and then subtracted from one. For each patient and control, public and private clones were evaluated among the 100 most prevalent clones. Susac-specific clones were defined as absent from healthy and MS cohorts, around 1,000 published viral clones and other ImmuneACCESS disease sequences. In TCRdb, the public reads were trimmed at Q25 with fastp and aligned with MiXCR, with productive beta chains retained. Rows with a matching CDR3 protein are joined into one entry that keeps the most common DNA and genes. For this entry, the V and J calls and clone size follow TCRdb and not the study's own pipeline. For this sample there are about 300,000 distinct CDR3 sequences; 70% to 90% appear just once. The top ten hold around 0.18% of the sample.

The CDR1 and CDR2 encoded by the germline V gene (reference sequence) are MNHEY and SMNVEV. The CDR3 sequence holds 12 residues, the cysteine and phenylalanine included. The kept DNA is CDR3 alone, 36 bases in frame from the first base. Trimming takes 3 bases from V and 4 bases from J, and the germline ends sit 4 bases apart. This clonotype was observed a handful of times. No antigen is known for it. The sample holds no much larger clone one base away, and base qualities are not on file. Peripheral blood CD8+ and CD4+ T cells from healthy donors, Susac syndrome patients and multiple sclerosis patients were profiled by high-throughput TCR beta sequencing. The multiple sclerosis controls were treatment-naive patients who had stable or active relapsing-remitting disease and met the revised McDonald criteria. Bulk CD8+ and CD4+ T cells were purified by magnetic negative isolation, while CD8+ TEMRA cells were enriched using FACS. Blood was drawn into EDTA tubes, processed within 24 hours, and PBMCs were isolated by density gradient centrifugation. PBMCs intended for TCR sequencing were cryopreserved in liquid nitrogen and thawed later in a water bath at 37 degrees C. The sorted or isolated CD4+, CD8+ and CD8+ TEMRA cells had a purity of 90% or higher.

On the study overall, not on this receptor specifically: The number of individuals in the TCR sequencing and HLA analysis was recognized as being relatively small.

Recombination linked TRBV27 to TRBJ2-1, with no D gene named confidently. This clonotype originated in a human donor with multiple sclerosis. The sequenced sample was CD8+ T cells from PBMCs. The CDR3 reads CASSFAYNEQFF. Read as DNA, the sequence is TGTGCCAGCAGTTTTGCTTACAATGAGCAGTTCTTC.